This TCR beta chain was found in a study of cytomegalovirus exposure and HLA in healthy donors. Findings and caveats of the study: Follow-up analysis later connected one missense variant in DCLRE1C with trimming of TCR beta V- and J-genes. For cytomegalovirus status, the classifier reportedly gave diagnoses with high specificity and sensitivity.

This clone came up a few times. Its cognate antigen is unknown. This PCR relied on a set of 60 Vbeta primers and 13 Jbeta primers. TCRdb's copy holds only in-frame clones and misses some; the assay was immunoSEQ multiplex PCR. Of 120,000 to 150,000 clones listed, roughly 77% are singletons. V was shortened by 5 bases and J by 6 bases, with 18 bases between the two germline ends. The CDR3 runs 15 residues. Germline V gene sequence: CDR1 SGHDT, CDR2 YYEEEE. The chain combines TRBV5-6 with TRBJ2-1; the D gene is possibly TRBD1 (6 bases). Sequencing used PBMCs. This clonotype originated in a man in his thirties or forties in good health and CMV-seronegative. The chain's CDR3 is CASRAGTYSRNEQFF. The DNA of the CDR3 is TGTGCCAGCAGGGCCGGGACATATAGTCGCAATGAGCAGTTCTTC.